The 26 T cell receptor beta chains in this list originate from one sample, sequenced in a study of OX40 agonist ivuxolimab in advanced cancers. Libraries were prepared by immunoSEQ multiplex PCR; TCRdb keeps only in-frame clonotypes and omits some of them. The data hold about 68,000 clones, with 65% to 90% observed a single time. Sample: CD4+ or CD8+ T cells sorted from blood, taken in a trial of the OX40 agonist ivuxolimab. These receptors were collected from an adult with an advanced solid tumor such as melanoma, head and neck, liver or kidney cancer.

This chain joins TRBV19 and TRBJ2-2; 9 nucleotides align to TRBD2. The germline V gene encodes CDR1 LNHDA and CDR2 SQIVND (reference sequence). This CDR3 has 15 amino acids. The ends lost 6 bases at V and 3 bases at J; junction bases unmatched: 5. DNA for the CDR3: TGTGCCAGTAGGCTAGCGGGGTCCGACACCGGGGAGCTGTTTTTT. Protein sequence: CASRLAGSDTGELFF.

The V call is TRBV7-6, the J call TRBJ2-7, with D possibly matching TRBD1 (5 bases). Trimming removed 1 base at V and 5 bases at J, with 6 bases between. The CDR3 contains 12 residues. Germline CDR1 reads SGHVS; CDR2 reads FNYEAQ. The CDR3 coding sequence is TGTGCCAGCAGCTTAGAAGGGGACGAGCAGTACTTC. Protein product: CASSLEGDEQYF.

This clone has just a few counts. The chain combines TRBV6-5 with TRBJ2-1; 7 bases are shared with TRBD2. Losses at the gene ends were 4 bases for V and 5 bases for J; bases not matched to a gene: 8. Germline CDR1 reads MNHEY; CDR2 reads SVGAGI. The CDR3 is made up of 15 amino acids. CDR3 bases: TGTGCCAGCAGTTTTCGGGGGGATTTGAACAATGAGCAGTTCTTC. The encoded protein is CASSFRGDLNNEQFF.

The chain has TRBV19 and TRBJ1-5, with 9 bases fitting TRBD1. The CDR3 is 16 amino acids. J gave up 3 bases and V 6 bases, and 9 bases lay outside the gene matches. Germline V gene lookup returns CDR1 LNHDA and CDR2 SQIVND (reference sequence). The CDR3 region is CASRVRDRDPNQPQHF. In nucleotides, the CDR3 is TGTGCCAGTAGGGTCCGGGACAGGGATCCCAATCAGCCCCAGCATTTT.

This chain joins TRBV9 and TRBJ2-3; a possible D gene is TRBD2 (6 bases). This CDR3 has 15 residues. V lost 0 bases, J lost 0 bases, and 8 bases lay in between. The V gene's germline CDR1 is SGDLS and CDR2 YYNGEE. The CDR3 nucleotides are TGTGCCAGCAGCGTAGTCCGGGGGAGCACAGATACGCAGTATTTT. Protein product: CASSVVRGSTDTQYF.

The V and J genes are TRBV19 and TRBJ2-3; perhaps D is TRBD1 or TRBD2 (7 bases each). Germline values: CDR1 LNHDA, CDR2 SQIVND (reference sequence). V was clipped by 8 bases and J by 3 bases, with 15 bases between them. The CDR3 has 14 amino acids. CDR3 in amino acids: CASFRGGRTDTQYF. CDR3 nucleotide sequence: TGTGCCAGTTTCAGGGGGGGTAGAACAGATACGCAGTATTTT.

This clone has only one observation. J is TRBJ1-2 and V is TRBV4-1; D is ambiguous. Germline V CDR1 and CDR2: MGHRA, YSYEKL. The CDR3 extends over 16 amino acids. V lost 1 base to trimming and J lost 0 bases, with 12 bases between them. CDR3 DNA sequence: TGCGCCAGCAGCCAAGGCAGTCTCTTGACTAACTATGGCTACACCTTC. It encodes CASSQGSLLTNYGYTF.

The chain employs TRBV5-1 and TRBJ1-1, with D unresolved. Looked up from germline, CDR1 is SGHRS and CDR2 is YFSETQ. CDR3 size: 12 residues. The germline V and J ends were trimmed by 5 bases and 2 bases, with 7 bases remaining between them. This CDR3 reads CASRPDNTEAFF. DNA of the CDR3: TGCGCCAGCAGACCTGACAACACTGAAGCTTTCTTT.

Of note for this clone: An end of the junction differs from the germline gene, which may be a read error. This chain joins TRBV4-2 and TRBJ2-5; D call uncertain. Germline CDR1 reads LGHNA; CDR2 reads YNFKEQ. The CDR3 loop spans 14 amino acids. CDR3 in DNA: TGTGCCGGCAGCCAAGATCGGAAAGGGGAGACCCAGTACTTC. It encodes CAGSQDRKGETQYF.

This clone came up a few times. This sequence joins TRBV11-2 and TRBJ2-1; D is ambiguous. The germline V gene encodes CDR1 SGHAT and CDR2 FQNNGV. V lost 0 bases and J lost 6, with 15 bases in between. This CDR3 contains 16 residues. CDR3 DNA: TGTGCCAGCAGCTTAGATCTGCCAGGCCTGGGCAATGAGCAGTTCTTC. Residues: CASSLDLPGLGNEQFF.

The J gene is TRBJ1-5, the V gene TRBV7-7; D may be TRBD1 (5 bases). V was clipped by 4 bases and J by 4 bases, with 17 bases between them. The germline CDR1 and CDR2 sequences are SSHAT and FNYEAQ (reference sequence). The CDR3 is made up of 16 amino acids. For the CDR3, the DNA is TGTGCCAGCAGCTCTGAACCGGGACGGGCGAATCAGCCCCAGCATTTT. It encodes CASSSEPGRANQPQHF.

In nucleotides, the CDR3 is TGTGCCAGCAGTCTGAGCGGGGGAGAGCATACGCAGTATTTT. This codes for CASSLSGGEHTQYF. The chain carries TRBV27 and TRBJ2-3; 8 bases agree with TRBD2. The CDR3 totals 14 residues. V gave up 5 bases and J gave up 7 bases; unmatched junction bases: 8. Germline V gene sequence: CDR1 MNHEY, CDR2 SMNVEV (reference sequence).

V and J are TRBV28 and TRBJ2-5, with D tentatively TRBD2 (5 bases). Germline loops: CDR1 MDHEN, CDR2 SYDVKM. Trimming left V 5 bases short and J 5 bases short, with 12 bases between. The CDR3 sequence is 13 residues long. CDR3 sequence reads: CASSTNREETQYF. CDR3 sequence (DNA): TGTGCCAGCAGTACGAATAGGGAGGAGACCCAGTACTTC. Complete variable domain (other parts from reference TRBV28 and TRBJ2-5): DVKVTQSSRYLVKRTGEKVFLECVQDMDHENMFWYRQDPGLGLRLIYFSYDVKMKEKGDIPEGYSVSREKKERFSLILESASTNQTSMYLCASSTNREETQYFGPGTRLLVL.

This rearrangement joins TRBV7-2 to TRBJ1-4, with D perhaps matching TRBD1 (5 bases). CDR1 SGHTA and CDR2 FQGNSA come from the germline V gene. V was shortened by 5 bases and J by 4 bases, with 11 bases between the two germline ends. This CDR3 has 14 residues. Written as DNA, the CDR3 is TGTGCCAGCAGCCAGGGAGCGCTTAATGAAAAACTGTTTTTT. Translation gives CASSQGALNEKLFF.

The chain links TRBV19 to TRBJ2-4, with 10 bases lining up with TRBD1. The J segment lost 0 bases and the V segment lost 4 bases, leaving 15 bases of the junction unmatched. Per germline, CDR1 LNHDA and CDR2 SQIVND (reference sequence). The CDR3 contains 20 residues. The CDR3 reads CASSTRAIGQGEVAKNIQYF. CDR3 in DNA: TGTGCCAGTAGTACCCGCGCGATAGGACAGGGGGAAGTAGCCAAAAACATTCAGTACTTC.

V and J are TRBV4-2 and TRBJ2-3; a weak D match, TRBD2 (6 bases). Trimming took 1 base from V and 3 from J, leaving 14 bases between them. The germline CDR1 and CDR2 sequences are LGHNA and YNFKEQ. CDR3 size: 16 residues. CDR3 nucleotide sequence: TGTGCCAGCAGCCAAGGGGGGTCTGGAGGGACAGATACGCAGTATTTT. This codes for CASSQGGSGGTDTQYF.

This clone was picked up one time. V and J are TRBV5-6 and TRBJ1-3; D unresolved. The CDR3 length is 15 residues. Germline CDR1 is SGHDT and CDR2 is YYEEEE. V was clipped by 4 bases and J by 2 bases, with 13 bases between them. CDR3 residues: CASSAWVAAGNTIYF. The CDR3 nucleotides are TGTGCCAGCAGCGCCTGGGTCGCGGCTGGAAACACCATATATTTT.

This clone has more than one count but fewer than ten. The CDR3 region is CATSRDRGYNSPLHF. DNA for the CDR3: TGTGCCACCAGCAGAGATCGGGGGTATAATTCACCCCTCCACTTT. The chain has TRBV15 and TRBJ1-6, with a tentative D call TRBD1 (5 bases). V gave up 0 bases and J gave up 4 bases, with 7 bases separating them. Germline V gene data show CDR1 as LNHNV and CDR2 as YYDKDF (reference sequence). This CDR3 region has 15 residues.

The V call is TRBV16, the J call TRBJ2-1; D is ambiguous. Germline V gene lookup returns CDR1 KGHSY and CDR2 FQNENV. The CDR3 runs 15 residues. Trimming pared 3 bases from V and 7 bases from J, leaving 16 bases between. This chain's CDR3 is CASSHGILDGNEQFF. CDR3 DNA sequence: TGTGCCAGCAGCCATGGCATCCTCGATGGGAATGAGCAGTTCTTC.

The V gene is TRBV5-1, the J gene TRBJ1-1, with unresolved D. The CDR3 covers 12 residues. V lost 3 bases and J 4 bases, leaving 7 bases between the germline ends. Germline V gene sequence: CDR1 SGHRS, CDR2 YFSETQ. CDR3 nucleotides: TGCGCCAGCAGCTCGATAGGCACTGAAGCTTTCTTT. The encoded protein is CASSSIGTEAFF.

This chain links TRBV11-2 with TRBJ1-2; maybe TRBD1 (6 bases). Germline-derived CDR1 and CDR2 are SGHAT and FQNNGV. The CDR3 has 14 residues. Trimming cost V 1 base and J 4 bases, with 10 bases left between them. The CDR3, as DNA: TGTGCCAGCAGCTTAGGGACAGATATCTATGGCTACACCTTC. It is translated as CASSLGTDIYGYTF.

This clone was detected only once. This chain uses TRBV11-2 with TRBJ1-1; D is unresolved. The CDR3 spans 14 residues. Germline V gives CDR1 SGHAT, CDR2 FQNNGV. V dropped 5 bases and J dropped 1 base, with 11 bases sitting between them. CDR3 protein: CASSRRHRNTEAFF. The DNA for the CDR3 is TGTGCCAGCAGCCGTCGACATCGGAACACTGAAGCTTTCTTT.

The chain has TRBV5-1 and TRBJ1-1, with TRBD1 as a possible D gene (6 bases). Germline V CDR1 and CDR2: SGHRS, YFSETQ. The CDR3 is made up of 14 amino acids. Trimming shortened V by 3 bases and J by 1 base, and 10 bases separated the two germline ends. The CDR3 spells CASSWTTGNTEAFF. The CDR3 nucleotides are TGCGCCAGCAGCTGGACGACAGGGAACACTGAAGCTTTCTTT. Together with reference TRBV5-1 and TRBJ1-1, the CDR3 gives the full variable domain: KAGVTQTPRYLIKTRGQQVTLSCSPISGHRSVSWYQQTPGQGLQFLFEYFSETQRNKGNFPGRFSGRQFSNSRSEMNVSTLELGDSALYLCASSWTTGNTEAFFGQGTRLTVV.

V usage is TRBV6-1 and J usage is TRBJ2-7; D may be TRBD1 (6 bases). Germline loops: CDR1 MNHNS, CDR2 SASEGT. The CDR3 totals 15 residues. V gave up 5 bases and J gave up 2 bases, with 16 bases separating them. The CDR3 region is CASSPGQTPTYEQYF. CDR3 sequence (DNA): TGTGCCAGCAGTCCCGGACAGACTCCAACCTACGAGCAGTACTTC.

The chain joins TRBV5-1 to TRBJ2-3; 11 nucleotides match TRBD2. V was clipped by 4 bases and J by 5 bases; unmatched bases: 12. This CDR3 region has 17 residues. Germline V gene data show CDR1 as SGHRS and CDR2 as YFSETQ. CDR3 residues: CASSRTISGGAVDTQYF. The CDR3 region has the DNA TGCGCCAGCAGCAGGACGATTAGCGGGGGGGCCGTAGATACGCAGTATTTT.

CDR3 DNA sequence: TGTGCCAGCTCACCACCAACGTCTCCCTGGGAAAAACTGTTTTTT. Amino acids: CASSPPTSPWEKLFF. This chain links TRBV18 with TRBJ1-4; D gene uncertain. The V and J ends lost 0 bases and 8 bases respectively, with 13 bases between them. The CDR3 runs 15 residues. CDR1 and CDR2 from the germline V gene are KGHSH and LQKENI.